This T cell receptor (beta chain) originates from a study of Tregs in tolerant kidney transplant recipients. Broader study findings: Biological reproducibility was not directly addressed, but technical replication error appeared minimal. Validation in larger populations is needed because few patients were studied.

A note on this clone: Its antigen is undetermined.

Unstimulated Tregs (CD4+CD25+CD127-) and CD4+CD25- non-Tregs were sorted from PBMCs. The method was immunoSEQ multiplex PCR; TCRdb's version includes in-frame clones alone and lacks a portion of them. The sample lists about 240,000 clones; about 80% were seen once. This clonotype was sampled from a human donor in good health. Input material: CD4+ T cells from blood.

The CDR3, as DNA: TGTGCCATCAGTGAGTCAGGTAGCGGGGGGGCCAAGAGAAACACCGGGGAGCTGTTTTTT. Translating gives CAISESGSGGAKRNTGELFF. The V call is TRBV10-3, the J call TRBJ2-2; 11 bases match TRBD2. V lost 0 bases and J lost 2; bases outside the gene matches: 11. Germline CDR1 and CDR2: ENHRY and SYGVKD. This CDR3 region has 20 residues.